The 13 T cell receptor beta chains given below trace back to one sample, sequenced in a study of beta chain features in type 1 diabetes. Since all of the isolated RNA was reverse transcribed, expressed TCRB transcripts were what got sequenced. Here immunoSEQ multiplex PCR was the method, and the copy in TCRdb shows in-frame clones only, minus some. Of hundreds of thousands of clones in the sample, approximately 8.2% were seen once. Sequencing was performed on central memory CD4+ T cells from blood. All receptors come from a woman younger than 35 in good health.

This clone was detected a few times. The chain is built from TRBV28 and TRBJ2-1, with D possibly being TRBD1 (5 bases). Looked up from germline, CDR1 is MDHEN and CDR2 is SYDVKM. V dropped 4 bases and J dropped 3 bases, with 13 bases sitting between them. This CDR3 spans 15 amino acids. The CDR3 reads CASSSFRRGYNEQFF. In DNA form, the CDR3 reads TGTGCCAGCAGTTCCTTCCGTAGGGGCTACAATGAGCAGTTCTTC.

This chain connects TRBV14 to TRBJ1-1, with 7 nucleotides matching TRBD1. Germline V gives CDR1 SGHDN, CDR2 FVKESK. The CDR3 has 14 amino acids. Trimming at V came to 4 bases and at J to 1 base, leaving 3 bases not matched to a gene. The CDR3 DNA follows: TGTGCCAGCAGCCGAAGACAGGGGAACACTGAAGCTTTCTTT. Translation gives CASSRRQGNTEAFF.

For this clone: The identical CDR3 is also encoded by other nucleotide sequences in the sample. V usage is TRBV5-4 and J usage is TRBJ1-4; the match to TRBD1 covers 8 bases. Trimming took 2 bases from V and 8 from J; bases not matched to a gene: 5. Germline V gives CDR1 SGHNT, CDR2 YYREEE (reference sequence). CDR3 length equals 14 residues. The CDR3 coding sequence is TGTGCCAGCAGCTTAGACAGGGGACGCGAAAAACTGTTTTTT. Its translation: CASSLDRGREKLFF.

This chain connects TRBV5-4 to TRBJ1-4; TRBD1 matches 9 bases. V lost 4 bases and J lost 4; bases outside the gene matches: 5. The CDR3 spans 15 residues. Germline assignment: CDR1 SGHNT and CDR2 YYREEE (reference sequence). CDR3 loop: CASSIDRGNNEKLFF. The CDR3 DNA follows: TGTGCCAGCAGCATCGACAGGGGGAATAATGAAAAACTGTTTTTT.

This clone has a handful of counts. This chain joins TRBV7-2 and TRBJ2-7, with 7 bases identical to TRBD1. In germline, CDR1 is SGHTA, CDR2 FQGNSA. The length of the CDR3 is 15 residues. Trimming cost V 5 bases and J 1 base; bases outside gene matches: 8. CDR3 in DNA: TGTGCCAGCAGCAGAGTACCGGGACAGTCCTACGAGCAGTACTTC. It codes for CASSRVPGQSYEQYF.

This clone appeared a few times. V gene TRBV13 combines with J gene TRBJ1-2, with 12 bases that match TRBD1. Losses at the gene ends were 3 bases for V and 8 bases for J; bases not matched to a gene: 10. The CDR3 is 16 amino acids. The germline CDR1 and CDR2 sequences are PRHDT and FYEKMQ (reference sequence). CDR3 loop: CASSFRRGQGAWGYTF. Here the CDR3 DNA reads TGTGCCAGCAGCTTCCGACGGGGACAGGGGGCTTGGGGCTACACCTTC.

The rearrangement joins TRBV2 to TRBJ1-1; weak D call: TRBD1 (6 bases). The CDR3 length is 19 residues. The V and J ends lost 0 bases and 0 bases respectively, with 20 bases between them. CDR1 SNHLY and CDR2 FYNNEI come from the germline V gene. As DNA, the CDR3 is TGTGCCAGCAGTGAAGCGGTAGCGGGACACAAGTACTTGAACACTGAAGCTTTCTTT. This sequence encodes CASSEAVAGHKYLNTEAFF.

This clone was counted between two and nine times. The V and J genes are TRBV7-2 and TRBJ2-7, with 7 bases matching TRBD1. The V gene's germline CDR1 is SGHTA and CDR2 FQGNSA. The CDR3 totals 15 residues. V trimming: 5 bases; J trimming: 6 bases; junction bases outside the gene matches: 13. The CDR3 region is CASSLGRDRISEQYF. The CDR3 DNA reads TGTGCCAGCAGCCTCGGCCGGGACAGAATCTCCGAGCAGTACTTC.

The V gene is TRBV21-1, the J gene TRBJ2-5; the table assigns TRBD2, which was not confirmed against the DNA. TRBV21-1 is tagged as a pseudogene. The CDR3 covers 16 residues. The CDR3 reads CASSFSGPRHQETQYF. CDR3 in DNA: TGTGCCAGCAGCTTTAGCGGCCCTAGACACCAAGAGACCCAGTACTTC.

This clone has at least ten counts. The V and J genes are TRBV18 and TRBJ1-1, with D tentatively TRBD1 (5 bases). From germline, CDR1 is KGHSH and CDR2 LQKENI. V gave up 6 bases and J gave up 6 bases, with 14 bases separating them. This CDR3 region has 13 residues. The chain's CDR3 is CASSLGAFAEAFF. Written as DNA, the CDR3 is TGTGCCAGCTCGCTCGGGGCTTTCGCTGAAGCTTTCTTT.

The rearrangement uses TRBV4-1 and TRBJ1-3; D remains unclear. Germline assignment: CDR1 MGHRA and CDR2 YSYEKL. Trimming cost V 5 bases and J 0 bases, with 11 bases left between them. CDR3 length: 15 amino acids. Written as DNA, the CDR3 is TGCGCCAGCAGCTACGGACGGACCTCTGGAAACACCATATATTTT. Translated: CASSYGRTSGNTIYF.

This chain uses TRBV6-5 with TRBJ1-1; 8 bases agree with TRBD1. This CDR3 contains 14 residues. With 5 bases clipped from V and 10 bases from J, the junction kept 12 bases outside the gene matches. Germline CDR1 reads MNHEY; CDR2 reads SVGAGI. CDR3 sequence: CASSPSRTGRVAFF. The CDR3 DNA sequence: TGTGCCAGCAGTCCATCCAGGACAGGGCGTGTAGCTTTCTTT.

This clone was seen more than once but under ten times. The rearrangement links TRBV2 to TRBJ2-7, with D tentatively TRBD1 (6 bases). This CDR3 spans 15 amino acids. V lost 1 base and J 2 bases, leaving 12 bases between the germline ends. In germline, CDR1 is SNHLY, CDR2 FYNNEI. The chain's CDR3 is CASSEGLGGTYEQYF. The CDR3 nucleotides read TGTGCCAGCAGTGAAGGATTAGGGGGAACCTACGAGCAGTACTTC.